Each of the 28 T cell receptor beta chains below was sequenced from the same sample in a study of CD8+CD57+ T cells in acquired aplastic anemia listed by TCRdb under 2018. TCRdb lists the instrument as Illumina HiSeq 2000. Genomic DNA was used as template for profiling of TCR beta VDJ combinations and CDR3 sequences. Using fastp trimming at Q25 and MiXCR clonotype assembly, TCRdb reanalyzed the public sequencing data and kept in-frame beta chains. CDR3 protein sequences are deduplicated, and each keeps its most common genes and DNA. The sample table contains over 150,000 distinct CDR3 sequences; only one count was recorded for 71% of them. The biggest ten clones account for under 60% of the sample. Flow cytometry had shown CD8+CD57+ cell expansion in the patients selected for sequencing. Specimen: sorted CD4+, CD8+, or CD8+CD57+ T cells (not recorded which) from PBMCs. The receptors here all came from a human donor with aplastic anemia.

This chain connects TRBV2 to TRBJ2-2; D ambiguous. Trimming stripped 6 bases from V and 0 bases from J, with 17 bases between. The germline V gene has CDR1 SNHLY and CDR2 FYNNEI. The CDR3 length is 17 residues. CDR3 sequence: CASRLWTEPANTGELFF. The CDR3 DNA follows: TGTGCCAGCAGGCTGTGGACCGAGCCAGCGAACACCGGGGAGCTGTTTTTT.

The chain combines TRBV2 with TRBJ2-1, with a tentative D call TRBD1 (5 bases). Per the germline V gene, CDR1 is SNHLY and CDR2 is FYNNEI. The CDR3 has 13 amino acids. The V end was cut by 8 bases, the J end by 8 bases, with 16 bases between. CDR3 sequence reads: CASWGGFGDEQFF. For the CDR3, the DNA is TGTGCCAGCTGGGGCGGCTTTGGTGATGAGCAGTTCTTC.

This clonotype was seen only a few times. This chain uses TRBV6-4 with TRBJ2-3, with 14 bases fitting TRBD2. In germline, CDR1 is MRHNA, CDR2 SNTAGT. This CDR3 is built from 17 residues. V lost 4 bases, J lost 4 bases, and 7 bases stayed unmatched. CDR3 nucleotides: TGTGCCAGCAGTGGACTAGCGGGGGGGCGGGGATCAGATACGCAGTATTTT. Its translation is CASSGLAGGRGSDTQYF.

The chain combines TRBV7-6 with TRBJ2-1, with D perhaps TRBD1 or TRBD2 (5 bases each). Germline V gene sequence: CDR1 SGHVS, CDR2 FNYEAQ. V was cut by 1 base and J by 12 bases, with 25 bases left in between. There are 17 residues in the CDR3. CDR3 in DNA: TGTGCCAGCAGCTTAGGGCCCCTGGGACGGGTACCTCTAGGGCAGTTCTTC. This codes for CASSLGPLGRVPLGQFF.

The rearrangement joins TRBV15 to TRBJ2-5; D may be TRBD1 or TRBD2 (5 bases each). Trimming took off 5 bases at V and 5 bases at J, with 21 bases between the two ends. There are 16 residues in the CDR3. Germline loops: CDR1 LNHNV, CDR2 YYDKDF (reference sequence). The CDR3 sequence is CATSGGTVNTGETQYF. DNA for the CDR3: TGTGCCACCAGCGGTGGGACGGTAAACACCGGGGAGACCCAGTACTTC.

The sample holds one count of this clonotype. The V gene is TRBV29-1, the J gene TRBJ2-4, with TRBD2 matching 8 bases. This CDR3 has 12 amino acids. V shed 2 bases, J shed 8 bases, and the junction held 2 bases outside the gene matches. Germline V gives CDR1 SQVTM, CDR2 ANQGSEA. The CDR3 loop is CSVERGGDIQYF. The CDR3 bases are TGCAGCGTTGAACGGGGGGGAGACATTCAGTACTTC.

This chain links TRBV7-3 with TRBJ1-2; 7 nucleotides line up with TRBD1. Trimming at V came to 0 bases and at J to 1 base, leaving 2 bases not matched to a gene. From germline, CDR1 is SGHTA and CDR2 FQGTGA. This CDR3 is 15 amino acids long. CDR3 DNA: TGTGCCAGCAGCTTAACCGGGACAGATAACTATGGCTACACCTTC. Its protein product is CASSLTGTDNYGYTF.

The table lists this clonotype with a count of one. The chain uses TRBV25-1 and TRBJ2-7; D not certain. In germline, CDR1 is MGHDK, CDR2 SYGVNS. CDR3 length: 15 residues. V was cut by 6 bases and J by 0 bases, with 15 bases left in between. The CDR3 nucleotides are TGTGCCAGCAGCGGGTCAGTGCAGAGCTCCTACGAGCAGTACTTC. Translating it yields CASSGSVQSSYEQYF.

The rearrangement links TRBV20-1 to TRBJ2-6, with 7 bases matching TRBD1. J gave up 2 bases and V 3 bases, and 4 bases lay outside the gene matches. The CDR3 consists of 15 residues. CDR1 is DFQATT, CDR2 SNEGSKA, per germline (reference sequence). Here the CDR3 DNA reads TGCAGTGCTAGTGAAGGGGGCGCTGGGGCCAACGTCCTGACTTTC. Encoded protein: CSASEGGAGANVLTF.

The V and J genes are TRBV20-1 and TRBJ2-5; possible D gene TRBD1, 6 bases. Germline V gives CDR1 DFQATT, CDR2 SNEGSKA (reference sequence). The germline V and J ends were trimmed by 4 bases and 7 bases, with 10 bases remaining between them. CDR3 size: 11 residues. The CDR3 DNA sequence: TGCAGTGCTACAGGGGAAAGGACCCAGTACTTC. It translates to CSATGERTQYF.

This chain uses TRBV7-9 with TRBJ1-2, with D possibly TRBD1 on 5 matching bases. The V gene lost 4 bases and the J gene lost 4 bases, with 13 bases spanning the gap. CDR3 length equals 14 residues. Germline V gives CDR1 SEHNR, CDR2 FQNEAQ (reference sequence). The CDR3 here is CASSSGGGGYGYTF. CDR3 in DNA: TGTGCCAGCAGCTCCGGCGGGGGAGGCTATGGCTACACCTTC.

The V gene is TRBV7-8, the J gene TRBJ1-2, with D unclear. Germline V CDR1 and CDR2: SGHVS, FQNEAQ. Trimming shortened V by 1 base and J by 8 bases, and 20 bases separated the two germline ends. The CDR3 spans 16 residues. The CDR3 is CASSLGGSWPGPGYTF. The CDR3 region has the DNA TGTGCCAGCAGCTTAGGGGGATCCTGGCCAGGACCCGGCTACACCTTC.

The chain uses TRBV20-1 and TRBJ2-7, with TRBD1 matching over 8 bases. Trimming cost V 3 bases and J 3 bases; bases outside gene matches: 4. CDR1 is DFQATT, CDR2 SNEGSKA, per germline (reference sequence). The length of the CDR3 is 13 residues. CDR3 DNA: TGCAGTGCTAGGGATGGACAGGGCTACGAGCAGTACTTC. Translating gives CSARDGQGYEQYF.

The V gene is TRBV9, the J gene TRBJ1-1; weak D call: TRBD1 (6 bases). Trimming removed 2 bases from V and 1 base from J, with 9 bases in between. Germline loops: CDR1 SGDLS, CDR2 YYNGEE. The length of the CDR3 is 14 residues. The CDR3 sequence is CASSVPGQNTEAFF. Here the CDR3 DNA reads TGTGCCAGCAGCGTGCCGGGACAGAACACTGAAGCTTTCTTT.

This clonotype was detected only a few times. The J gene is TRBJ1-2, the V gene TRBV25-1; 8 bases match TRBD1. The V gene end was trimmed by 4 bases and the J gene end by 6 bases; junction bases not matched to a gene: 13. CDR1 is MGHDK and CDR2 is SYGVNS in the germline V gene. The CDR3 length is 16 residues. The CDR3 protein is CASSAAPGQDRDGYTF. Written as DNA, the CDR3 is TGTGCCAGCAGTGCCGCTCCGGGACAGGATAGGGATGGCTACACCTTC.

This clonotype appeared a few times. The rearrangement joins TRBV7-9 to TRBJ2-5; D is uncertain. Trimming removed 1 base at V and 1 base at J, with 7 bases between. CDR3 length equals 14 residues. Germline CDR1 is SEHNR and CDR2 is FQNEAQ (reference sequence). CDR3 in amino acids: CASSLVGVQETQYF. For the CDR3, the DNA is TGTGCCAGCAGCTTAGTCGGAGTCCAAGAGACCCAGTACTTC.

The chain carries TRBV7-8 and TRBJ2-3; 11 nucleotides line up with TRBD2. CDR1 and CDR2 (germline): SGHVS, FQNEAQ. The CDR3 sequence is 18 residues long. Unmatched junction bases numbered 11, after V lost 0 bases and J lost 6 bases. The CDR3 sequence is CASSLATSGSQRRDTQYF. The CDR3 DNA is TGTGCCAGCAGCTTAGCCACTAGCGGGAGTCAGCGGCGGGATACGCAGTATTTT.

This clonotype was detected only a few times. The rearrangement joins TRBV2 to TRBJ1-5, with D unresolved. This CDR3 comprises 13 residues. The V and J ends lost 0 bases and 6 bases respectively, with 6 bases between them. The germline V gene encodes CDR1 SNHLY and CDR2 FYNNEI. CDR3 sequence: CASSEAWSQPQHF. Here the CDR3 DNA reads TGTGCCAGCAGTGAAGCGTGGAGTCAGCCCCAGCATTTT.

V and J are TRBV9 and TRBJ1-2; D call uncertain. V lost 3 bases, J lost 4 bases, and 4 bases lay in between. Germline loops: CDR1 SGDLS, CDR2 YYNGEE. This CDR3 is built from 11 residues. CDR3 in DNA: TGTGCCAGCAGCGGATCCTATGGCTACACCTTC. It translates to CASSGSYGYTF.

This clonotype occurred once. In DNA, the CDR3 is TGTGCCAGTAGTAACAGGGTAGAGGTGAACACTGAAGCTTTCTTT. The encoded protein is CASSNRVEVNTEAFF. This chain uses TRBV19 with TRBJ1-1; weak D call: TRBD1 (6 bases). Between the trimmed V and J ends, which lost 4 bases and 0 bases, there was a span of 12 bases. The CDR3 sequence is 15 residues long. CDR1 and CDR2 from the germline V gene are LNHDA and SQIVND (reference sequence).

The J gene is TRBJ1-2, the V gene TRBV10-3, with a possible D match to TRBD1 (5 bases). The CDR3 spans 15 residues. Germline V CDR1 and CDR2: ENHRY, SYGVKD. Trimming left V 4 bases short and J 1 base short, with 13 bases between. CDR3 in DNA: TGTGCCATCAGTGTGGGGGGAGACGGTAACTATGGCTACACCTTC. Amino acid sequence: CAISVGGDGNYGYTF.

The rearrangement links TRBV9 to TRBJ2-1; no firm D call. The CDR3 extends over 18 amino acids. Germline CDR1 reads SGDLS; CDR2 reads YYNGEE. Trimming cost V 0 bases and J 0 bases, with 16 bases left between them. The CDR3 spells CASSVDPKMASSYNEQFF. The CDR3 DNA is TGTGCCAGCAGCGTAGATCCCAAGATGGCGAGCTCCTACAATGAGCAGTTCTTC.

In this sample, this clonotype turned up a few times. The CDR3 protein is CASNPTGYVNQPQHF. The CDR3 region has the DNA TGTGCCAGTAACCCTACAGGGTACGTCAATCAGCCCCAGCATTTT. The gene calls are TRBV19 and TRBJ1-5; the D gene is possibly TRBD1 (6 bases). The CDR3 has 15 residues. Germline CDR1 reads LNHDA; CDR2 reads SQIVND (reference sequence). The V gene lost 7 bases and the J gene lost 3 bases, with 16 bases spanning the gap.

J is TRBJ1-1 and V is TRBV10-2; D not resolved. The CDR3 spans 13 residues. Germline CDR1 WSHSY, CDR2 SAAADI. V was pared by 2 bases and J by 1 base, with 5 bases between. In DNA, the CDR3 is TGCGCCAGCAGTGAGAGGCGGAACACTGAAGCTTTCTTT. Amino acids: CASSERRNTEAFF.

The V gene is TRBV2, the J gene TRBJ1-4; D ambiguous. The CDR3 spans 16 residues. V lost 3 bases, J lost 4 bases, and 15 bases lay in between. Germline V lookup: CDR1 SNHLY, CDR2 FYNNEI. DNA of the CDR3: TGTGCCAGCAGTGAGTCGGGTTCGACCTATAATGAAAAACTGTTTTTT. Its translation is CASSESGSTYNEKLFF.

The V call is TRBV7-6, the J call TRBJ1-1; D may be TRBD1 (6 bases). V gave up 2 bases and J gave up 0 bases, with 13 bases separating them. This CDR3 region has 16 residues. Germline V gene data show CDR1 as SGHVS and CDR2 as FNYEAQ. CDR3 residues: CASSLTAGTLNTEAFF. As DNA, the CDR3 is TGTGCCAGCAGCTTAACCGCCGGGACACTGAACACTGAAGCTTTCTTT.

The V call is TRBV20-1, the J call TRBJ2-7, with TRBD2 identical over 12 bases. The junction had 7 bases not matched to a gene; V was cut back by 7 bases and J by 6 bases. Germline assignment: CDR1 DFQATT and CDR2 SNEGSKA (reference sequence). The CDR3 runs 13 residues. CDR3 in amino acids: CSVRLAGVGEQYF. In DNA, the CDR3 is TGCAGTGTCAGACTAGCGGGAGTCGGCGAGCAGTACTTC.

The chain has TRBV9 and TRBJ2-1; 7 bases match TRBD2. The trim removed 4 bases at V and 3 bases at J, leaving 10 bases unmatched. Germline CDR1 SGDLS, CDR2 YYNGEE. The CDR3 consists of 16 residues. The CDR3 is CASSPLSGGNYNEQFF. In DNA, the CDR3 is TGTGCCAGCAGCCCATTGTCGGGGGGAAACTACAATGAGCAGTTCTTC.